This T cell receptor beta chain was recovered during a study of a mutant IDH1 vaccine in newly diagnosed glioma. Profiled with immunoSEQ multiplex PCR; TCRdb holds only in-frame clones, not every one. Of roughly 130,000 clones detected, roughly 77% appear once; the ten largest clones hold under 5.5%. Turning to this clone: As yet, its antigen is unknown.

Germline V lookup: CDR1 LNHDA, CDR2 SQIVND (reference sequence). The CDR3 has 12 residues. The V gene lost 6 bases and the J gene lost 7 bases, with 10 bases spanning the gap. As for time point: week 11, during vaccination. Vaccination comprised doses that each held 300 ug of mutant IDH1 20-mer peptide, plus topical imiquimod. The TCR sequence derives from a man aged 40-50 years with glioma. The sequences come from PBMCs, collected from a glioma patient whose treatment included an IDH1 peptide vaccine. The chain employs TRBV19 and TRBJ2-1; tentative D call: TRBD1 (5 bases). The chain's CDR3 is CASSRTPNEQFF. CDR3 DNA: TGTGCCAGTAGCCGGACACCTAATGAGCAGTTCTTC. The full variable domain, completed using reference TRBV19 and TRBJ2-1, is DGGITQSPKYLFRKEGQNVTLSCEQNLNHDAMYWYRQDPGQGLRLIYYSQIVNDFQKGDIAEGYSVSREKKESFPLTVTSAQKNPTAFYLCASSRTPNEQFFGPGTRLTVL.